A selection of T cell receptor beta chains follows, all from one sample in a study of vaccination and CD4 T cells after COVID-19. The antigens these receptors bind are not known. TCRdb re-analysed the PCR reads in MiXCR, keeping a single row per CDR3 protein. The table records about 9,600 distinct CDR3 sequences, around 28% of them present only once. The material was CD4+ T cells from blood, cultured in vitro, obtained before SARS-CoV-2 vaccination. These receptors were obtained from a human donor who received a COVID-19 vaccine. Both conserved end residues are part of each CDR3. A D gene is named only where the DNA matches it firmly. Where a row states a size, it is once, few, many or the class of an expanded clone; other rows omit it.

>TRBV2|.|TRBJ1-1|.
CASLRAGNTEAFF
TGTGCCAGCCTCCGGGCTGGGAATACTGAAGCTTTCTTT
>TRBV5-1|few|TRBJ2-5|.
CASSLGSATETQYF
TGCGCCAGCAGCTTGGGATCTGCAACCGAGACCCAGTACTTC
>TRBV20-1|.|TRBJ1-3|.
CSARDLTLQGNGHF
TGCAGTGCTAGAGATTTAACGCTTCAGGGCAATGGGCATTTT
>TRBV10-1|.|TRBJ2-5|TRBD2
CASSESTPSGGQETQYF
TGCGCCAGCAGTGAGTCAACCCCTAGCGGGGGCCAAGAGACCCAGTACTTC
>TRBV2|.|TRBJ1-1|TRBD1
CASRGQGVNTEAFF
TGTGCCAGCAGGGGACAGGGTGTCAACACTGAAGCTTTCTTT
>TRBV5-6|.|TRBJ2-2|TRBD1
CASSFRGTGITGELFF
TGTGCCAGCAGCTTTCGAGGGACAGGGATCACCGGGGAGCTGTTTTTT
>TRBV29-1|once|TRBJ1-3|TRBD1
CSVRTGAGNTIYF
TGCAGCGTAAGGACAGGGGCTGGAAACACCATATATTTT
>TRBV7-9|few|TRBJ1-2|.
CASSPNLGYGYTF
TGTGCCAGCAGCCCCAACCTAGGCTATGGCTACACCTTC
>TRBV5-4|.|TRBJ1-1|.
CASRQNGLNEAFF
TGTGCCAGCAGACAAAACGGCCTCAATGAAGCTTTCTTT
>TRBV12-3/TRBV12-4|.|TRBJ2-5|.
CASGDFETQYF
TGTGCCAGCGGGGACTTCGAGACCCAGTACTTC
>TRBV20-1|few|TRBJ2-1|TRBD2
CSANSLAGGHTYNEQFF
TGCAGTGCTAATAGTCTAGCGGGGGGGCACACTTACAATGAGCAGTTCTTC
>TRBV2|.|TRBJ2-7|TRBD1
CASRRQGRYEQYF
TGTGCCAGCCGCCGACAGGGGAGGTACGAGCAGTACTTC
>TRBV30|few|TRBJ1-3|.
CAWGPANTIYF
TGTGCCTGGGGGCCAGCAAACACCATATATTTT
>TRBV4-1|once|TRBJ2-1|TRBD2
CASSQDAGTSGPYNEQFF
TGCGCCAGCAGCCAAGATGCCGGGACTAGCGGTCCCTACAATGAGCAGTTCTTC
>TRBV9|.|TRBJ1-2|.
CASRRQYGYTF
TGTGCCAGCAGGCGACAGTATGGCTACACCTTC
>TRBV7-9|few|TRBJ1-3|.
CASSPYTSSGNTIYF
TGTGCCAGCAGCCCCTACACGTCCTCTGGAAACACCATATATTTT
>TRBV27|few|TRBJ1-1|.
CASSLGEGMNTEAFF
TGTGCCAGCAGTTTAGGAGAAGGGATGAACACTGAAGCTTTCTTT
>TRBV2|few|TRBJ2-5|.
CASSVRGETQYF
TGTGCCAGCAGTGTCAGGGGAGAGACCCAGTACTTC
>TRBV5-1|.|TRBJ2-4|TRBD1
CASSTGQGLAKNIQYF
TGCGCCAGCAGCACCGGACAGGGACTCGCCAAAAACATTCAGTACTTC
>TRBV29-1|few|TRBJ2-2|.
CSVERGRGGELFF
TGCAGCGTTGAAAGGGGGCGGGGCGGGGAGCTGTTTTTT
>TRBV20-1|few|TRBJ1-6|.
CSAPRGGIRNSPLHF
TGCAGTGCGCCCCGAGGGGGGATTCGGAATTCACCCCTCCACTTT
>TRBV12-3/TRBV12-4|.|TRBJ1-1|.
CASSFGGEAFF
TGTGCCAGCAGTTTTGGGGGGGAAGCTTTCTTT
>TRBV27|.|TRBJ2-2|TRBD1
CASSRNRGLNTGELFF
TGTGCCAGCAGCCGGAACAGGGGTCTGAACACCGGGGAGCTGTTTTTT
>TRBV19|.|TRBJ1-1|.
CASNPGENTEAFF
TGTGCCAGTAATCCCGGGGAGAACACTGAAGCTTTCTTT
>TRBV19|few|TRBJ2-7|TRBD1
CASSMDRGTYEQYF
TGTGCCAGTAGTATGGACAGGGGGACCTACGAGCAGTACTTC
>TRBV7-2|.|TRBJ2-2|TRBD2
CASSLVGGGHTGELFF
TGTGCCAGCAGCTTAGTCGGCGGGGGGCACACCGGGGAGCTGTTTTTT
>TRBV7-9|few|TRBJ1-2|TRBD1
CASSAGQGNYGYTF
TGTGCCAGCAGCGCAGGACAGGGAAACTATGGCTACACCTTC
>TRBV5-1|.|TRBJ2-5|.
CASSLGYMETQYF
TGCGCCAGCAGCTTGGGTTACATGGAGACCCAGTACTTC
>TRBV29-1|.|TRBJ1-1|TRBD1
CSATATGANTEAFF
TGCAGCGCAACTGCAACAGGGGCGAACACTGAAGCTTTCTTT
>TRBV27|few|TRBJ1-1|.
CASSSRGGHTEAFF
TGTGCCAGCAGTTCCCGGGGGGGGCACACTGAAGCTTTCTTT
>TRBV20-1|.|TRBJ2-3|TRBD1
CSAPTGGTDTQYF
TGCAGTGCCCCGACAGGGGGCACAGATACGCAGTATTTT
>TRBV28|.|TRBJ1-5|.
CASSFPWGGNQPQHF
TGTGCCAGCAGCTTTCCATGGGGTGGCAATCAGCCCCAGCATTTT
>TRBV6-1|few|TRBJ2-3|TRBD2
CASSRTGGRTDTQYF
TGTGCCAGCAGTCGCACGGGGGGGCGGACAGATACGCAGTATTTT
>TRBV20-1|.|TRBJ1-2|TRBD1
CSARQGRGGYTF
TGCAGTGCCCGACAGGGGCGGGGTGGCTACACCTTC
>TRBV12-3/TRBV12-4|.|TRBJ2-3|.
CASSLKDTQYF
TGTGCCAGCAGTTTGAAGGATACGCAGTATTTT
>TRBV5-1|few|TRBJ1-1|TRBD1
CASSLWDRNTEAFF
TGCGCCAGCAGTCTTTGGGACAGGAACACTGAAGCTTTCTTT
>TRBV23-1|.|TRBJ1-2|.
CAGSLDEPSTGGAYGYTF
TGCGCCGGCAGTCTAGACGAACCCTCGACAGGAGGGGCCTATGGCTACACCTTC
>TRBV12-3/TRBV12-4|few|TRBJ2-7|.
CASSLQGYEQYF
TGTGCCAGCAGTCTACAGGGTTACGAGCAGTACTTC
>TRBV6-1|few|TRBJ2-3|.
CASRQRDTQYF
TGTGCCAGCAGGCAAAGGGATACGCAGTATTTT
>TRBV2|.|TRBJ2-1|TRBD2
CASNDGFQRGGRNEQFF
TGTGCCAGCAATGACGGATTCCAGCGGGGGGGCCGCAATGAGCAGTTCTTC
>TRBV7-2|.|TRBJ1-1|TRBD1
CASSRTGAAAFF
TGTGCCAGCAGCCGGACAGGGGCGGCCGCTTTCTTT
>TRBV24-1|few|TRBJ1-1|TRBD1
CATRPTGVGAEAFF
TGTGCCACCAGACCGACAGGGGTTGGGGCTGAAGCTTTCTTT
>TRBV6-1|few|TRBJ2-7|.
CASSPVGGRVYEQYF
TGTGCCAGCAGTCCGGTTGGAGGGCGGGTGTACGAGCAGTACTTC
>TRBV19|.|TRBJ1-4|TRBD1
CASSPGQGNEKLFF
TGTGCCAGTAGTCCCGGACAGGGTAATGAAAAACTGTTTTTT
>TRBV20-1|few|TRBJ1-2|TRBD1
CSATHDRGGYGYTF
TGCAGTGCCACCCATGACAGGGGGGGCTATGGCTACACCTTC
>TRBV18|.|TRBJ1-6|.
CASSGTGNNSPLHF
TGTGCCAGCTCAGGCACAGGAAATAATTCACCCCTCCACTTT
>TRBV7-2|few|TRBJ2-7|TRBD2
CASSPRTGGTYEQYF
TGTGCCAGCAGCCCGCGGACGGGGGGGACCTACGAGCAGTACTTC
>TRBV6-1|.|TRBJ1-3|TRBD1
CASSERTGGRYTIYF
TGTGCCAGCAGCGAAAGGACAGGGGGGAGATACACCATATATTTT
>TRBV5-4|few|TRBJ1-1|TRBD1
CASSRGQGMNTEAFF
TGTGCCAGCAGCAGGGGACAGGGGATGAACACTGAAGCTTTCTTT
>TRBV10-3|.|TRBJ2-1|.
CAISGWATTDRNQFF
TGTGCCATCAGTGGCTGGGCCACAACAGACCGGAACCAGTTCTTC